The 8 T cell receptor beta chains below all came from one sample that was sequenced in a study of regulatory T cells in long-lasting Graves disease. Time point in this sample: persistent/refractory GD, antithyroid drugs over 5 years with positive TRAb. The authors made the TCR library using RNA they extracted from PBMCs. Arm-PCR of CDR3 regions and iRepertoire HTBI primers were used to build TCR beta libraries. From the multiplex PCR reads, TCRdb called clonotypes with MiXCR, one entry per CDR3 protein. The sample consists of around 500,000 distinct CDR3 sequences, less than 25% of them appearing once. The source material was peripheral blood mononuclear cells (PBMCs), sampled when the disease was refractory, from a patient treated with antithyroid drugs. These receptors were obtained from a female donor with Graves disease.

A few counts support this clonotype. The CDR3 reads CASSTGRTDTQYF. The CDR3 region has the DNA TGTGCCAGTAGTACGGGGCGCACAGATACGCAGTATTTT. The genes are TRBV19 and TRBJ2-3; either TRBD1 or TRBD2 may fit D (5 bases each). This CDR3 has 13 amino acids. V dropped 4 bases and J dropped 1 base, with 6 bases sitting between them. The V gene's germline CDR1 is LNHDA and CDR2 SQIVND (reference sequence).

As to this clonotype: The conserved final phenylalanine or tryptophan is absent from the CDR3, which likely points to a read error. This chain connects TRBV10-3 to TRBJ1-1; D call uncertain. The CDR3 consists of 15 residues. Germline CDR1 ENHRY, CDR2 SYGVKD. V dropped 2 bases and J dropped 0 bases, with 10 bases sitting between them. This CDR3 is CAISEEPGMNTEAFS. CDR3 in DNA: TGTGCCATCAGTGAGGAGCCAGGCATGAACACTGAAGCTTTCTCT.

The V and J genes are TRBV6-2 or TRBV6-3 and TRBJ2-1; perhaps D is TRBD1 or TRBD2 (5 bases each). The germline CDR1 and CDR2 sequences are MNHEY and SVGEGT. The CDR3 is made up of 16 amino acids. Deletions cut 5 bases from V and 6 bases from J, with 20 bases between. Written as DNA, the CDR3 is TGTGCCAGCAGTCCTTGGGGACGCCGACGCGGCAATGAGCAGTTCTTC. It yields the protein CASSPWGRRRGNEQFF.

The rearrangement joins TRBV6-4 to TRBJ1-1; D uncertain. Germline CDR1 MRHNA, CDR2 SNTAGT. V was trimmed by 5 bases and J by 5 bases, leaving 30 bases between them. The CDR3 totals 19 residues. The CDR3 protein is CASSFWNGPETRRRTEAFF. CDR3 DNA: TGTGCCAGCAGTTTTTGGAATGGCCCCGAGACCCGGAGGCGGACTGAAGCTTTCTTT.

In this sample, this clonotype turned up many times. This sequence joins TRBV6-1 and TRBJ1-1; no firm D call. The germline CDR1 and CDR2 sequences are MNHNS and SASEGT. The CDR3 runs to 14 residues. The V end was cut by 3 bases, the J end by 1 base, with 9 bases between. CDR3 in amino acids: CASSDLSRNTEAFF. The CDR3 DNA follows: TGTGCCAGCAGTGATCTATCGCGGAACACTGAAGCTTTCTTT.

The chain carries TRBV4-1 and TRBJ1-1, with D unclear. Germline V gives CDR1 MGHRA, CDR2 YSYEKL. Trimming stripped 2 bases from V and 4 bases from J, with 20 bases between. The CDR3 has 17 residues. The CDR3 DNA sequence: TGCGCCAGCAGCCAATACCCCCGGTCAGTCCTCGGCACTGAAGCTTTCTTT. Its translation is CASSQYPRSVLGTEAFF.

As for this clonotype: This may be a read error: a much more frequent sequence differs by one nucleotide. The gene calls are TRBV12-3 or TRBV12-4 and TRBJ2-7, with TRBD2 as a possible D gene (6 bases). The CDR3 covers 17 residues. CDR3 DNA: TGTGCCAGCAGCCGCCTCGGGTTGGGACTGAGGGGATACGGGCAGTACTTC. Translating it yields CASSRLGLGLRGYGQYF.

The chain combines TRBV6-1 with TRBJ1-3; unclear D gene. Trimming shortened V by 6 bases and J by 4 bases, and 10 bases separated the two germline ends. There are 13 residues in the CDR3. The germline V gene has CDR1 MNHNS and CDR2 SASEGT. The CDR3 DNA reads TGTGCCAGCAGGAGTATAGGAGGAAACACCATATATTTT. It translates to CASRSIGGNTIYF.